Detailed here is one TCR beta chain. Its antigen specificity is not known. No clone much larger than this one lies a single base away; base qualities are absent. The cohort consisted of hundreds of healthy bone marrow donors. Cohort members were all nominally healthy when sampled, although unrecorded immune exposures were likely present. The donor tested CMV seropositive and was one of the 289 seropositive cohort members. Each donor provided a peripheral blood sample, and peripheral blood mononuclear cells were used for TCR beta sequencing. Genomic DNA was extracted from the blood cell samples with the Qiagen DNeasy Blood Extraction Kit. These data come from a study of cytomegalovirus exposure and HLA in healthy donors (dated by TCRdb to about 2017). The study in broad terms: An earlier analysis of approximately 640 of the donors reported roughly 300 Gb of sequence data and more than 90 million unique TCR beta sequences from about 180 million T cells. An early release covering roughly 580 HLA-typed donors comprised about 310 gigabases of sequencing data and approximately 80 million unique TCR sequences. Of the 350 to 450 genotyped donors, approximately 83% fell in the genetic ancestry cluster associated with self-reported Caucasian donors. The study aimed to test whether signatures of past pathogen exposure could be identified by cataloging public T cell receptors. The T cell repertoires of around 670 subjects were profiled by immunosequencing and related to cytomegalovirus serostatus. A separate validation cohort of 90 to 150 different subjects was used in addition to the approximately 610-subject first cohort. High-throughput TCR immunosequencing, statistical association of individual TCRs with disease status, and machine learning were combined to predict cytomegalovirus infection status. In a later analysis, previously published TCR beta repertoires from roughly 710 donors were re-analyzed and high-resolution HLA genotyping was added so that TCR occurrence patterns could be studied. Rather than drawing on any new phenotypic data, the later analysis identified candidate immune exposures from TCR beta sequences and the way those sequences occurred across donors. In an earlier analysis of roughly 540 of the donors, high-throughput TCR beta sequencing was used to judge whether each TCR beta V gene segment behaved as functional or pseudogenic. Donor age, sex, ethnicity and CMV serostatus were compiled together with the repertoire data. Genome-wide SNP genotypes for about 65% of the 666 donors were used in a later genetic analysis, which treated that subset as a discovery cohort. Every discovery cohort repertoire had been produced on one sequencing platform. HLA typing covered class I and class II loci at four-digit resolution. The number of donors typed differed by locus, with roughly 620-640 for A, B, C, DRB1 and DQB1, roughly 520 for DQA1, 606 for DPA1, and 400 to 490 for DPB1. Roughly 5 DR-DQ haplotypes were handled as single units for association and clustering, since linkage in the cohort was strong. Among some 400 genotyped donors of the cohort, an average of approximately 240,000 unique TCR beta nucleotide sequences was sequenced per donor, of which roughly 17% were non-productive.

Points the paper makes about the study in general: Compared with equally common non-associated chains, HLA-associated TCR beta chains in a later analysis were more clonally expanded and had lower generation probabilities. In a later analysis, several top co-occurrence clusters were reported to appear linked to parvovirus B19, influenza, CMV and Epstein-Barr virus. A total of about 180 TCR beta chains were listed by the study as associated with cytomegalovirus. The earlier analysis of nearly 600 of the donors excluded approximately 17 rarely observed V segments, including chromosome 9 orphons, because counts were too low. Most TCR sequences were seen in very few donors, while some public TCRs were found in many individuals. A cluster of highly shared sequence variants was judged likely to be a technical artifact of the sequencing pipeline. The only immune exposure information available for the cohort was CMV serostatus. An earlier analysis of 450 to 750 of the donors showed that most TCR beta V segments appeared in productive rearrangements either about 87% or about 30% of the time, which broadly matched IMGT annotations. Assigning TCR associations to individual alleles was difficult when HLA alleles, especially DR and DQ, strongly co-occurred. Presence/absence analyses assumed roughly uniform sequencing depth across donors, an assumption that may not hold. In vitro tests confirmed that a few of the cytomegalovirus-associated TCR beta chains recognize cytomegalovirus antigens. A later analysis found that most CMV-associated TCR beta chains appeared HLA-restricted, with HLA associations seemingly driven largely by CMV exposure. Specific HLA alleles were associated with 15,000 to 20,000 TCR beta sequences at a false discovery rate of 0.05 in a later analysis. The classifier was reported to diagnose cytomegalovirus status with high specificity and sensitivity in both the original cohort and the validation cohort. Linkage disequilibrium might explain the correlated functional status among segregating V segments, but an unknown experimental factor could not be ruled out. A further reported finding was that TCR beta sequences accurately predicted the HLA-A and HLA-B alleles for most subjects in the first cohort. V-gene and J-gene trimming of TCR beta chains was associated with a missense DCLRE1C variant in a later genetic analysis, and the association was replicated in an independent cohort. A later analysis found that TCR association rates varied across HLA loci, with DRB1 alleles showing the most associated TCRs and HLA-C alleles the fewest. According to the authors, the approach could potentially be generalized to other disease states and immunological phenotypes. HLA typing was unavailable for some donors at each locus, so association tests used only the typed subset. In this cohort, only TCR beta chains were sequenced, and detectable features were limited by the absence of alpha or paired-chain data. A later genetic analysis reported fewer N-insertions in productive TCRs among donors in an Asian-associated ancestry cluster than the roughly 640-donor mean.

Library creation used the immunoSEQ multiplex PCR assay. The multiplex PCR relied on a mix of 60 forward primers for TCR Vbeta segments and 13 reverse primers for TCR Jbeta segments. A multiplex PCR assay on genomic DNA amplified the CDR3 region of rearranged TCR beta genes. The Illumina HiSeq System was used to sequence the amplified TCR beta libraries as 87-base-pair reads. The study's processing was this. In a later analysis, about 80 million unique TCR beta chains were counted across the 650 to 750 repertoires, and roughly 11 million of these chains were shared by at least two donors. Raw reads were error-corrected and collapsed into unique sequences by a nearest-neighbor algorithm in which closely related sequences were merged to remove PCR and sequencing errors. To assign V, D and J gene segments, CDR3 sequences were aligned to IMGT reference sequences. For a sequence to be retained, at least a six-nucleotide match to both a V gene segment and a J gene segment was required. Rearrangements were classified as productive when the CDR3 lacked stop codons and remained in frame with V and J, and all other rearrangements were classified as non-productive. Following IMGT convention, CDR3 was defined as the stretch from the second conserved V-encoded cysteine up to the conserved J-encoded phenylalanine. The earlier analysis of some 540 of the donors excluded any sequence lacking an unambiguous match to a single V gene segment. An earlier analysis of a few hundred of the donors called V segments functional above 56.7% productive rearrangements and segregating when the between-donor standard deviation exceeded 5%. To diagnose cytomegalovirus status from the catalog of TCR beta chain sequences, a statistical classification framework was built. A later analysis assigned V and J genes by comparing TCR nucleotide sequences with IMGT/GENE-DB human TR gene sequences. Using the TCRdist pipeline, a later analysis assigned CDR3 sequences along with most-parsimonious VDJ recombination scenarios. In a later analysis, each TCR beta chain was defined by its CDR3 amino acid sequence together with its V-gene family, and reads without a unique V-gene family were excluded. To address suspected cross-contamination and a sequencing artifact, a later analysis removed 592 highly shared, low-generation-probability nucleotide sequences. In a later analysis, a clonal expansion index was calculated for each public chain from normalized within-repertoire ranks of inferred template counts. In a later analysis, generation probabilities were computed with a VDJ recombination model fitted to out-of-frame rearrangements, and the resulting probabilities were checked against IGoR. Hypergeometric tests were used in a later analysis to score TCR-TCR, TCR-HLA and TCR-CMV co-occurrence, with a repertoire-size bias correction applied to the TCR pairs. To estimate false discovery rates, a later analysis permuted the HLA or CMV assignments 20 times. In a later analysis, co-occurring TCRs were grouped with DBSCAN, and TCRdist sequence similarity was added when clustering was performed within HLA-allele-positive subsets. Repertoires with fewer than 30,000 or more than 120,000 public chains, plus five repertoires with anomalous nucleotide sharing, were excluded from co-occurrence clustering. The source is immuneACCESS, and TCRdb retained only in-frame sequences with V and J called. Part of the clones is not carried over; for the studies checked, unresolved V genes explain less than half of this, and the remainder is unexplained. That table supplies the V and J calls and clone size; D and trimming were determined from the DNA. The sample profile shows about 120,000 clones; 77% of them were found once. The ten biggest clones cover around 5.8% of the sample.

The TCR comes from a man aged 18 to 35 in good health and CMV-seropositive. Sequencing input: PBMCs.

The CDR3 region has the sequence CASSLDRTEGYTF. The nucleotides are TGTGCCAGCAGTTTAGACAGGACGGAAGGCTACACCTTC. The chain employs TRBV27 and TRBJ1-2, with a weak D call of TRBD1 (6 bases match). Per the germline V gene (reference sequence), MNHEY is the CDR1 and SMNVEV is the CDR2. CDR3 length: 13 amino acids, cysteine to phenylalanine. The only DNA kept is the CDR3, 39 bases in frame from the first base. Trimming removed 2 bases from V and 8 bases from J, leaving 12 bases between the germline ends.